Shown below are 5 T cell receptor beta chains from a single sample sequenced in a study of blood T cells in healthy people across ages. A second PCR, run for roughly 7 to 11 cycles, used a sample-barcoded 5' primer plus a J-beta primer mix. Using its own MiXCR run on the 5' RACE reads, TCRdb lists one record per CDR3 protein. The sample carries fewer than 800,000 distinct CDR3 sequences, 20% to 25% recorded once. The sample was also reused in another study, on T cells of mothers and their children.

The sequencing sample was made of blood. The source of these receptors is a boy younger than 18 in good health.

This clonotype was seen only a few times. The chain links TRBV12-3 or TRBV12-4 to TRBJ2-5, with TRBD2 matching 9 bases. The V and J ends lost 6 bases and 4 bases, in that order; junction bases with no gene match: 6. The CDR3 is 14 residues long. The chain's CDR3 is CASSFGLALETQYF. The DNA of the CDR3 is TGTGCCAGCAGCTTCGGACTAGCGCTAGAGACCCAGTACTTC.

This clonotype appeared a few times. The V and J genes are TRBV29-1 and TRBJ1-2; D is possibly TRBD1 (6 bases). There are 13 residues in the CDR3. Trimming took 6 bases from V and 2 from J, leaving 13 bases between them. Looked up from germline, CDR1 is SQVTM and CDR2 is ANQGSEA. The CDR3, as DNA: TGCAGCGTCGGACAGCTCCTAAACTATGGCTACACCTTC. Residues: CSVGQLLNYGYTF.

The table lists this clonotype with a few counts. The rearrangement uses TRBV25-1 and TRBJ2-5; 9 nucleotides align to TRBD2. The J call is in doubt because the DNA end fits TRBJ2-7 better. CDR3 length equals 16 residues. Germline V gives CDR1 MGHDK, CDR2 SYGVNS. The CDR3 DNA sequence: TGTGCCAGCAGTGAATTTGTTAGCGGGAGCGTTCACGAGCAGTACTTC. As protein: CASSEFVSGSVHEQYF.

This chain connects TRBV29-1 to TRBJ1-2, with no clear D. Between the trimmed V and J ends, which lost 2 bases and 9 bases, there was a span of 10 bases. Per the germline V gene, CDR1 is SQVTM and CDR2 is ANQGSEA. The CDR3 is made up of 11 amino acids. The CDR3 spells CSVEMIKSYTF. CDR3 bases: TGCAGCGTTGAAATGATTAAGAGCTACACCTTC.

The rearrangement uses TRBV6-5 and TRBJ1-1; the D is unclear. Trimming removed 2 bases from V and 1 base from J, with 8 bases in between. Germline assignment: CDR1 MNHEY and CDR2 SVGAGI. The CDR3 spans 14 residues. The CDR3 DNA follows: TGTGCCAGCAGTTACGGTGTCCCGAACACTGAAGCTTTCTTT. Translating gives CASSYGVPNTEAFF.